The present entry profiles one TCR beta chain with its context. This sample was taken from a study of cytomegalovirus exposure and HLA in healthy donors. Assay used: immunoSEQ multiplex PCR; TCRdb lists only in-frame clones, some missing. The data show some 170,000 clones, approximately 86% seen once. The CDR3 has 17 residues. V lost 0 bases and J 0 bases, leaving 13 bases between the germline ends. Germline-derived CDR1 and CDR2 are LNHNV and YYDKDF (reference sequence). The TCR was taken from a man aged 25-45 years in good health and CMV-seropositive. The chain has TRBV15 and TRBJ2-3; a possible D gene is TRBD2 (6 bases). Specimen: PBMCs. This CDR3 reads CATSREGTSRSTDTQYF. The CDR3 DNA follows: TGTGCCACCAGCAGAGAAGGGACTTCTCGAAGCACAGATACGCAGTATTTT.